This is a list of T cell receptor beta chains from one sample in a study of blood T cell repertoires in COVID-19. The table came from immunoSEQ multiplex PCR; TCRdb's copy has only in-frame clones and leaves some out. Altogether about 440,000 clones are present, around 89% being singletons, with the ten largest covering 4.3%. The sample comprised peripheral blood. All receptors come from a woman younger than 45 with acute or convalescent COVID-19. CDR3s include the opening cysteine and the closing phenylalanine or tryptophan. The D gene is left open where the match is weak. For some rows the clone size is stated as once, few or many, or as a class when expanded; others skip it.

>TRBJ2-2|15|TRBD2|TRBV2|-
CASRERGGRAGELFF
TGTGCCAGCAGGGAGCGGGGGGGCCGGGCCGGGGAGCTGTTTTTT
>TRBJ1-5|16|TRBD1|TRBV6-6|-
CASSYSGTGVNQPQHF
TGTGCCAGCAGTTACTCTGGGACAGGGGTCAATCAGCCCCAGCATTTT
>TRBJ2-2|15|-|TRBV19|-
CASSISAGRTGELFF
TGTGCCAGTAGTATTTCGGCAGGTCGAACCGGGGAGCTGTTTTTT
>TRBJ1-5|15|TRBD1|TRBV28|once
CASSLGQGRNQPQHF
TGTGCCAGCAGTTTGGGACAGGGACGCAATCAGCCCCAGCATTTT
>TRBJ1-2|13|TRBD1|TRBV6-5|-
CASRPTGTYGYTF
TGTGCCAGCAGGCCGACAGGGACCTATGGCTACACCTTC
>TRBJ2-1|18|TRBD1|TRBV24-1|-
CATSDRRPGQGPFGEQFF
TGTGCCACCAGTGATCGGCGACCGGGACAGGGCCCTTTCGGTGAGCAGTTCTTC
>TRBJ1-6|19|TRBD1|TRBV10-3|-
CAISDGDRGHISNNSPLHF
TGTGCCATCAGTGATGGGGACAGGGGCCATATATCCAATAATTCACCCCTCCACTTT
>TRBJ2-3|14|TRBD2|TRBV11-2|-
CASSLGLALVTQYF
TGTGCCAGCAGCTTAGGACTAGCGCTGGTGACGCAGTATTTT
>TRBJ2-7|15|TRBD1|TRBV2|-
CASKTTGSTAYEQYF
TGTGCCAGCAAGACGACAGGGTCCACCGCCTACGAGCAGTACTTC
>TRBJ1-3|14|-|TRBV5-4|-
CASSPGGSGNTIYF
TGTGCCAGCAGCCCCGGGGGCTCTGGAAACACCATATATTTT
>TRBJ1-6|16|-|TRBV5-4|-
CASSLLGSSYNSPLHF
TGTGCCAGCAGCTTGTTAGGGAGCTCCTATAATTCACCCCTCCACTTT
>TRBJ2-2|15|TRBD1|TRBV24-1|-
CATRGTGANTGELFF
TGTGCCACCAGAGGGACAGGGGCTAACACCGGGGAGCTGTTTTTT
>TRBJ2-5|14|-|TRBV29-1|-
CSVELLDIGETQYF
TGCAGCGTTGAACTATTGGACATCGGAGAGACCCAGTACTTC
>TRBJ1-5|15|-|TRBV28|-
CASSLFYGEGQPQHF
TGTGCCAGCAGTCTCTTCTACGGAGAAGGTCAGCCCCAGCATTTT
>TRBJ2-7|16|TRBD1|TRBV4-1|-
CASSQGLRDRGYEQYF
TGCGCCAGCAGCCAGGGACTCCGGGACAGGGGCTACGAGCAGTACTTC
>TRBJ2-2|15|TRBD2|TRBV7-2|-
CASSLLAGGTGELFF
TGTGCCAGCAGCTTGTTAGCGGGGGGCACCGGGGAGCTGTTTTTT
>TRBJ1-4|11|TRBD1|TRBV19|-
CATWTGAKLFF
TGTGCCACGTGGACAGGGGCAAAACTGTTTTTT
>TRBJ2-1|15|-|TRBV5-4|many
CASSLVARGDNEQFF
TGTGCCAGCAGCTTGGTCGCCAGGGGGGACAATGAGCAGTTCTTC
>TRBJ1-5|11|-|TRBV12-5|-
CASGSGQPQHF
TGTGCTAGTGGTTCGGGTCAGCCCCAGCATTTT
>TRBJ1-6|16|TRBD1|TRBV2|-
CASTPDRASDNSPLHF
TGTGCCAGCACTCCTGACAGGGCGTCTGATAATTCACCCCTCCACTTT
>TRBJ2-7|14|TRBD1|TRBV7-2|-
CASSLGQGAYEQYF
TGTGCCAGCAGCTTAGGACAGGGGGCCTACGAGCAGTACTTC
>TRBJ2-5|13|-|TRBV7-9|-
CASSLEGGETQYF
TGTGCCAGCAGCTTAGAAGGAGGAGAGACCCAGTACTTC
>TRBJ2-1|15|-|TRBV2|-
CASSDGHTTYNEQFF
TGTGCCAGCAGTGATGGACATACCACCTACAATGAGCAGTTCTTC